The subject of this entry is one TCR beta chain. This entry belongs to a study of shared clonotypes between healthy human individuals. The CDR3 sequence is 14 residues long. J gave up 6 bases and V 5 bases, and 10 bases lay outside the gene matches. CDR1 is SGHTA, CDR2 FQGNSA, per germline. Profiled with immunoSEQ multiplex PCR; TCRdb holds only in-frame clones, not every one. This table has some 2 million clones, roughly 94% appearing once. The receptor comes from a man aged 18 to 30 in good health. The sequenced material came from naive CD4+ T cells sorted from blood. Subset indicated: CD45RA+ positively selected. The chain is built from TRBV7-2 and TRBJ2-7; 7 nucleotides match TRBD2. The CDR3 reads CASSVRWGGTEQYF. As DNA, the CDR3 is TGTGCCAGCAGCGTTAGGTGGGGGGGAACCGAGCAGTACTTC. Using reference TRBV7-2 and TRBJ2-7 for the parts outside the CDR3, the full variable domain is GAGVSQSPSNKVTEKGKDVELRCDPISGHTALYWYRQSLGQGLEFLIYFQGNSAPDKSGLPSDRFSAERTGGSVSTLTIQRTQQEDSAVYLCASSVRWGGTEQYFGPGTRLTVT.